The 9 T cell receptor beta chains given below trace back to one sample, sequenced in a study of cytomegalovirus exposure and HLA in healthy donors. PCR employed 60 Vbeta and 13 Jbeta primers. Profiled with immunoSEQ multiplex PCR; TCRdb holds only in-frame clones, not every one. The table includes roughly 90,000 clones, around 68% detected once. The sample comprised PBMCs. The receptors were sampled from a young man in good health and CMV-seropositive.

This rearrangement joins TRBV6-5 to TRBJ2-5, with no clear D. Deletions cut 2 bases from V and 1 base from J, with 8 bases between. The CDR3 has 14 amino acids. CDR1 is MNHEY and CDR2 is SVGAGI in the germline V gene. CDR3 amino acids: CASSYGQSQETQYF. In DNA form, the CDR3 reads TGTGCCAGCAGTTACGGTCAGTCCCAAGAGACCCAGTACTTC.

This clone was counted only a few times. Here the CDR3 DNA reads TGTGCCAGCAGCAGGTATAGCGGGAGGGCCGAGGTTGAGCAGTTCTTC. Translated: CASSRYSGRAEVEQFF. The chain has TRBV7-8 and TRBJ2-1, with 11 positions matching TRBD2. Germline V CDR1 and CDR2: SGHVS, FQNEAQ. Unmatched junction bases numbered 12, after V lost 5 bases and J lost 9 bases. The CDR3 length is 16 residues.

This chain connects TRBV7-8 to TRBJ1-2, with 8 bases fitting TRBD1. This CDR3 is 16 amino acids long. The V and J ends lost 2 bases and 5 bases, in that order; junction bases with no gene match: 10. Germline V gene sequence: CDR1 SGHVS, CDR2 FQNEAQ. CDR3 DNA sequence: TGTGCCAGCAGCTTAAACGGACAGGGAGACTTGTATGGCTACACCTTC. Translating it yields CASSLNGQGDLYGYTF.

The rearrangement uses TRBV9 and TRBJ2-5; D unclear. CDR1 SGDLS and CDR2 YYNGEE come from the germline V gene. The CDR3 has 11 residues. Trimming removed 10 bases from V and 4 bases from J, with 11 bases in between. The CDR3 coding sequence is TGTGCCGGCATCTGTCCAGAGACCCAGTACTTC. As protein: CAGICPETQYF.

This clone is a singleton in its sample. The chain carries TRBV14 and TRBJ2-7; D is unclear. Trimming removed 4 bases at V and 2 bases at J, with 6 bases between. The CDR3 totals 12 residues. CDR1 and CDR2 from the germline V gene are SGHDN and FVKESK. The CDR3, as DNA: TGTGCCAGCAGCCCCCAGACCTACGAGCAGTACTTC. It yields the protein CASSPQTYEQYF.

The J gene is TRBJ2-7, the V gene TRBV14; weak D call: TRBD2 (5 bases). From germline, CDR1 is SGHDN and CDR2 FVKESK. This CDR3 comprises 15 residues. Trimming stripped 0 bases from V and 0 bases from J, with 9 bases between. CDR3: CASSQDLGSSYEQYF. CDR3 coding DNA: TGTGCCAGCAGCCAAGACTTAGGGAGCTCCTACGAGCAGTACTTC.

The V call is TRBV28, the J call TRBJ1-1, with D unresolved. The CDR3 is 13 residues long. CDR1 is MDHEN and CDR2 is SYDVKM in the germline V gene. With 3 bases removed from V and 0 bases from J, the gap between germline ends came to 5 bases. CDR3 protein: CASSFLLNTEAFF. The DNA for the CDR3 is TGTGCCAGCAGTTTTCTTCTGAACACTGAAGCTTTCTTT.

The J gene is TRBJ2-1, the V gene TRBV6-1; D perhaps matches TRBD2 (6 bases). Germline V gene data show CDR1 as MNHNS and CDR2 as SASEGT. This CDR3 contains 15 residues. Trimming left V 6 bases short and J 6 bases short, with 18 bases between. The CDR3 spells CASSPVSGASNEQFF. CDR3 coding DNA: TGTGCCAGCAGCCCGGTTAGCGGTGCAAGCAATGAGCAGTTCTTC.

The CDR3 bases are TGTGCCACCCTACCGCAGGCAGTTTCCGAGCAGTACTTC. Protein: CATLPQAVSEQYF. V usage is TRBV7-9 and J usage is TRBJ2-7; no definite D call. Trimming stripped 10 bases from V and 6 bases from J, with 19 bases between. This CDR3 is 13 amino acids long. Germline V gives CDR1 SEHNR, CDR2 FQNEAQ (reference sequence).